This T cell receptor (beta chain) emerged from a study of regulatory T cells in long-lasting Graves disease. V shed 4 bases, J shed 4 bases, and the junction held 13 bases outside the gene matches. The CDR3 is 16 amino acids. Combining iRepertoire HTBI primers with Arm-PCR of CDR3 regions, the authors built TCR beta libraries. TCRdb reprocessed the multiplex PCR reads with MiXCR, giving one entry per CDR3 protein. The profile shows 500,000 to 700,000 distinct CDR3 sequences, around 30% of them singletons. Documented time point: persistent/refractory GD, antithyroid drugs over 5 years with positive TRAb. The TCR library was made from RNA extracted from PBMCs.

The source of this sequence is a female donor with Graves disease. The chain recombines TRBV12-3 or TRBV12-4 with TRBJ2-7; 7 nucleotides match TRBD2. Sequencing was performed on peripheral blood mononuclear cells (PBMCs), taken when the disease was refractory, from a patient treated with antithyroid drugs. This CDR3 is CASSSRLAGELYEQYF. CDR3 in DNA: TGTGCCAGCAGTTCCCGCTTGGCGGGAGAACTTTACGAGCAGTACTTC.